Sequencing of this T cell receptor beta chain was carried out in a study of early T cells in non-severe SARS-CoV-2 infection. TCRdb reprocessed the 5' RACE reads via MiXCR and lists one record per CDR3 protein. The table records fewer than 120,000 distinct CDR3 sequences, roughly 12% of them present only once. Trimming at V came to 0 bases and at J to 1 base, leaving 3 bases not matched to a gene. Looked up from germline, CDR1 is SGHAT and CDR2 is FQDESV (reference sequence). This CDR3 spans 15 amino acids. The table lists this clonotype with a few counts. The origin of this receptor is an adult who was a healthcare worker with PCR-confirmed SARS-CoV-2 infection or an uninfected control (not recorded which). The chain combines TRBV11-1 with TRBJ2-7; 7 bases match TRBD2. The sequences come from whole blood, collected at baseline. CDR3 coding DNA: TGTGCCAGCAGCTTAGCGGGAGGGATTTCCTACGAGCAGTACTTC. Its protein is CASSLAGGISYEQYF.